The 29 T cell receptor beta chains reported below all come from one sample, sequenced in a study of shared clonotypes between healthy human individuals (dated by TCRdb to 2020 to 2022). The library was produced with the immunoSEQ multiplex PCR assay. This is the immuneACCESS table as TCRdb keeps it, with only in-frame sequences that have V and J called. A part of the clones is gone; compared with another copy, unresolved V genes explain less than half, and the rest is unexplained. The sample contains over a million clones, approximately 80% of them found a single time. The ten biggest clones cover around 0.6% of the sample. The sequencing sample was made of memory CD4+ T cells from PBMCs. The sample's cell subset or site label, decoded: CD45RA-negative fraction. Receptors were obtained from a man between 18 and 29 years old in good health. Some clones in this sample may be carry-over from other donors' samples.

This clone was seen more than once but under ten times. The V and J genes are TRBV7-3 and TRBJ2-1; D is perhaps TRBD2 (5 bases). There are 13 residues in the CDR3. Trimming stripped 2 bases from V and 9 bases from J, with 11 bases between. CDR1 is SGHTA, CDR2 FQGTGA, per germline. The CDR3 reads CASSLGVGGEQFF. CDR3 nucleotide sequence: TGTGCCAGCAGCTTAGGGGTAGGAGGTGAGCAGTTCTTC. Based on the CDR3 plus reference TRBV7-3 and TRBJ2-1, the full variable domain is GAGVSQTPSNKVTEKGKYVELRCDPISGHTALYWYRQSLGQGPEFLIYFQGTGAADDSGLPNDRFFAVRPEGSVSTLKIQRTERGDSAVYLCASSLGVGGEQFFGPGTRLTVL.

V is TRBV7-6 and J is TRBJ1-1; weak D call: TRBD1 (6 bases). This CDR3 is 16 amino acids long. V was shortened by 5 bases and J by 1 base, with 17 bases between the two germline ends. Germline CDR1 reads SGHVS; CDR2 reads FNYEAQ. This chain's CDR3 is CASSQRITGANTEAFF. The DNA for the CDR3 is TGTGCCAGCAGCCAGCGCATAACGGGGGCGAACACTGAAGCTTTCTTT.

This sequence joins TRBV6-5 and TRBJ2-7; 9 bases line up with TRBD2. There are 15 residues in the CDR3. In germline, CDR1 is MNHEY, CDR2 SVGAGI. V lost 9 bases to trimming and J lost 1 base; unmatched junction nucleotides: 10. This CDR3 is CASSRASGKSYEQYF. Written as DNA, the CDR3 is TGTGCCAGTTCCCGTGCTAGCGGGAAATCCTACGAGCAGTACTTC.

This chain links TRBV19 with TRBJ2-1, with a weak D call TRBD1 (5 bases). Germline V gene lookup returns CDR1 LNHDA and CDR2 SQIVND (reference sequence). V gave up 6 bases and J gave up 10 bases, with 22 bases separating them. CDR3 length: 15 residues. CDR3 DNA: TGTGCCAGTAGAGGGCAGGGCCGTTTATTCGGGGAGCAGTTCTTC. The encoded protein is CASRGQGRLFGEQFF.

The rearrangement joins TRBV27 to TRBJ2-7; the D call may be TRBD1 or TRBD2 (7 bases each). V was pared by 10 bases and J by 3 bases, with 28 bases between. This CDR3 region has 17 residues. Germline V gives CDR1 MNHEY, CDR2 SMNVEV (reference sequence). The CDR3: CATPGEGATGADYEQYF. The DNA for the CDR3 is TGTGCCACCCCCGGGGAGGGGGCAACTGGGGCAGACTACGAGCAGTACTTC.

The chain carries TRBV5-5 and TRBJ2-1, with D uncertain. Germline loops: CDR1 SGHKS, CDR2 YYEKEE (reference sequence). Trimming removed 2 bases at V and 0 bases at J, with 12 bases between. This CDR3 is built from 16 residues. As DNA, the CDR3 is TGTGCCAGCAGCTTTAATCCGTTCAGCTCCTACAATGAGCAGTTCTTC. Translating gives CASSFNPFSSYNEQFF.

The chain recombines TRBV9 with TRBJ2-6; D is undetermined. The CDR3 loop spans 15 amino acids. Germline lookup yields CDR1 SGDLS and CDR2 YYNGEE. V was trimmed by 3 bases and J by 0 bases, leaving 7 bases between them. The CDR3 DNA reads as TGTGCCAGCAGCGCGACTCCCTCTGGGGCCAACGTCCTGACTTTC. This gives the protein CASSATPSGANVLTF.

The rearrangement links TRBV9 to TRBJ2-1; 9 nucleotides align to TRBD2. CDR1 and CDR2 (germline): SGDLS, YYNGEE. The CDR3 consists of 15 residues. V lost 3 bases, J lost 3 bases, and 4 bases stayed unmatched. The CDR3 reads CASSATSGYYNEQFF. The CDR3 nucleotides read TGTGCCAGCAGCGCCACTAGCGGGTACTACAATGAGCAGTTCTTC.

This rearrangement joins TRBV7-2 to TRBJ2-3, with 8 bases fitting TRBD1. There are 11 residues in the CDR3. CDR1 SGHTA and CDR2 FQGNSA come from the germline V gene. V lost 5 bases, J lost 15 bases, and 7 bases stayed unmatched. In nucleotides, the CDR3 is TGTGCCAGCAGCCCGTCAGGGGGCGGTTATTTT. Protein sequence: CASSPSGGGYF. The whole variable domain, filled in from reference TRBV7-2 and TRBJ2-3, reads GAGVSQSPSNKVTEKGKDVELRCDPISGHTALYWYRQSLGQGLEFLIYFQGNSAPDKSGLPSDRFSAERTGGSVSTLTIQRTQQEDSAVYLCASSPSGGGYFGPGTRLTVL.

This clone was seen a few times. The chain employs TRBV5-8 and TRBJ2-3; 11 bases agree with TRBD2. Germline V lookup: CDR1 SGHTS, CDR2 YDEGEE. V shed 4 bases, J shed 6 bases, and the junction held 7 bases outside the gene matches. The CDR3 contains 15 residues. For the CDR3, the DNA is TGTGCCAGCAGCCATAGCGGGAGGGCCGGGGATACGCAGTATTTT. It encodes CASSHSGRAGDTQYF.

On this clone itself: Other nucleotide sequences in the sample specify the same CDR3. This sequence joins TRBV28 and TRBJ2-7, with 8 bases lining up with TRBD1. V trimming: 3 bases; J trimming: 2 bases; junction bases outside the gene matches: 6. Germline lookup yields CDR1 MDHEN and CDR2 SYDVKM. The CDR3 consists of 15 residues. CDR3 nucleotides: TGTGCCAGCAGTTTCCCCGGACAGGGCCCCTACGAGCAGTACTTC. Residues: CASSFPGQGPYEQYF.

The V and J genes are TRBV5-1 and TRBJ1-1; possible D gene TRBD1, 5 bases. This CDR3 comprises 13 residues. V gave up 0 bases and J gave up 7 bases, with 10 bases separating them. The germline V gene has CDR1 SGHRS and CDR2 YFSETQ. The DNA of the CDR3 is TGCGCCAGCAGCTTGGTGGTGGGGGTTGAAGCTTTCTTT. It yields the protein CASSLVVGVEAFF.

V gene TRBV5-1 combines with J gene TRBJ1-2; TRBD1 might be the D (5 bases). The germline V and J ends were trimmed by 5 bases and 8 bases, with 16 bases remaining between them. The CDR3 is 13 residues long. Germline V gives CDR1 SGHRS, CDR2 YFSETQ. The CDR3 sequence is CASRYQGEEGYTF. In DNA form, the CDR3 reads TGCGCCAGCAGGTATCAGGGCGAGGAAGGCTACACCTTC.

The rearrangement uses TRBV29-1 and TRBJ1-1, with 9 bases lining up with TRBD1. Germline trimming cut 7 bases from V and 5 bases from J; bases unmatched to any gene: 11. Germline lookup yields CDR1 SQVTM and CDR2 ANQGSEA. The CDR3 extends over 14 amino acids. The CDR3 loop reads CSEMGGTGFTEAFF. The CDR3 nucleotides are TGCAGCGAGATGGGGGGGACAGGGTTTACTGAAGCTTTCTTT.

This clone has at least ten counts. The sample contains more than one DNA sequence encoding this CDR3. V is TRBV5-1 and J is TRBJ2-5; D unresolved. The CDR3 spans 14 residues. Trimming pared 0 bases from V and 4 bases from J, leaving 10 bases between. The germline V gene has CDR1 SGHRS and CDR2 YFSETQ. The CDR3 sequence is CASSLVGPGETQYF. The CDR3 nucleotides are TGCGCCAGCAGCTTGGTTGGCCCCGGAGAGACCCAGTACTTC.

V is TRBV6-1 and J is TRBJ2-1, with D maybe TRBD1 (6 bases). Trimming removed 4 bases at V and 8 bases at J, with 21 bases between. The CDR3 sequence is 16 residues long. The germline CDR1 and CDR2 sequences are MNHNS and SASEGT. The DNA of the CDR3 is TGTGCCAGCAGTGCACAGGGCCTTAGGTCTTCCGATGAGCAGTTCTTC. Amino acids: CASSAQGLRSSDEQFF.

The J gene is TRBJ1-2, the V gene TRBV5-1; D unresolved. The CDR3 extends over 13 amino acids. Germline CDR1 and CDR2: SGHRS and YFSETQ. Trimming shortened V by 1 base and J by 7 bases, and 11 bases separated the two germline ends. The CDR3 coding sequence is TGCGCCAGCAGCTTGAAGGGCGAAGGTGGCTACACCTTC. Its translation is CASSLKGEGGYTF.

This clone appeared many times. The CDR3 loop reads CASSEAVLAGVRDTQYF. DNA of the CDR3: TGTGCCAGCAGTGAAGCGGTCCTAGCGGGAGTACGAGATACGCAGTATTTT. The gene calls are TRBV6-1 and TRBJ2-3; 10 bases match TRBD2. The trim removed 0 bases at V and 5 bases at J, leaving 8 bases unmatched. Per germline, CDR1 MNHNS and CDR2 SASEGT. The CDR3 has 17 residues.

The V gene is TRBV4-2, the J gene TRBJ1-1; TRBD1 aligns across 10 bases. The CDR3 is 14 residues long. V lost 5 bases, J lost 7 bases, and 7 bases stayed unmatched. CDR1 and CDR2 from the germline V gene are LGHNA and YNFKEQ. This CDR3 is CASSGRRDRGEAFF. The CDR3 nucleotides read TGTGCCAGCAGCGGACGCCGGGACAGGGGTGAAGCTTTCTTT.

The chain recombines TRBV6-1 with TRBJ1-1; D might be TRBD1 (6 bases). The V end was cut by 2 bases, the J end by 0 bases, with 10 bases between. The length of the CDR3 is 15 residues. Per germline, CDR1 MNHNS and CDR2 SASEGT. The CDR3 region is CASSEQTGLNTEAFF. DNA of the CDR3: TGTGCCAGCAGTGAACAAACAGGGTTGAACACTGAAGCTTTCTTT.

The CDR3 protein is CASSATDTQYF. In DNA, the CDR3 is TGTGCCAGCTCAGCCACAGATACGCAGTATTTT. The chain recombines TRBV18 with TRBJ2-3; D is uncertain. The V gene lost 5 bases and the J gene lost 2 bases, with 2 bases spanning the gap. Germline values: CDR1 KGHSH, CDR2 LQKENI. This CDR3 spans 11 amino acids.

The chain employs TRBV30 and TRBJ1-2, with 7 bases fitting TRBD1. The germline CDR1 and CDR2 sequences are GTSNPN and SVGIG (reference sequence). CDR3 length equals 13 residues. V shed 2 bases, J shed 13 bases, and the junction held 13 bases outside the gene matches. The CDR3 reads CAWSPTRQGGVTF. CDR3 coding DNA: TGTGCCTGGAGTCCCACCCGACAGGGAGGGGTCACCTTC.

The V call is TRBV28, the J call TRBJ2-5, with 7 bases matching TRBD2. The DNA end is a closer match to TRBJ2-7, so the J assignment may be wrong. CDR1 is MDHEN and CDR2 is SYDVKM in the germline V gene. The CDR3 is 15 residues long. DNA for the CDR3: TGTGCCAGCAGTTCGCCGAGGCGGGGGTTTTCCGAGCAGTACTTC. It translates to CASSSPRRGFSEQYF.

This chain connects TRBV11-1 to TRBJ2-5; D gene uncertain. The CDR3 is 13 amino acids. Trimming removed 2 bases at V and 3 bases at J, with 7 bases between. Looked up from germline, CDR1 is SGHAT and CDR2 is FQDESV (reference sequence). The CDR3 protein is CASSLNSKETQYF. DNA of the CDR3: TGTGCCAGCAGCTTAAACAGCAAAGAGACCCAGTACTTC. Full variable domain (rest looked up from reference TRBV11-1 and TRBJ2-5): EAEVAQSPRYKITEKSQAVAFWCDPISGHATLYWYRQILGQGPELLVQFQDESVVDDSQLPKDRFSAERLKGVDSTLKIQPAELGDSAMYLCASSLNSKETQYFGPGTRLLVL.

The chain recombines TRBV27 with TRBJ1-1; no clear D. The CDR3 is 14 amino acids. The V gene's germline CDR1 is MNHEY and CDR2 SMNVEV (reference sequence). Trimming took off 3 bases at V and 5 bases at J, with 13 bases between the two ends. The CDR3 loop reads CASSFSDAGTEAFF. In DNA form, the CDR3 reads TGTGCCAGCAGTTTTTCAGACGCGGGGACTGAAGCTTTCTTT.

This clone was seen only once. V is TRBV19 and J is TRBJ1-5; D may be TRBD1 (6 bases). Germline CDR1 and CDR2: LNHDA and SQIVND (reference sequence). V lost 3 bases, J lost 0 bases, and 15 bases lay in between. CDR3 size: 17 residues. CDR3 residues: CASSIAGGPYSNQPQHF. In DNA form, the CDR3 reads TGTGCCAGTAGTATCGCGGGGGGCCCGTATAGCAATCAGCCCCAGCATTTT.

The chain uses TRBV4-3 and TRBJ2-3; 11 bases are shared with TRBD2. Germline assignment: CDR1 LGHNA and CDR2 YSLEER. CDR3 length: 20 residues. J was trimmed by 0 bases and V by 1 base; bases with no gene match: 12. CDR3 coding DNA: TGCGCCAGCAGCCAAGCACAGACTAGCGGGACGTTCCCTAGCACAGATACGCAGTATTTT. The encoded protein is CASSQAQTSGTFPSTDTQYF.

The chain's CDR3 is CASNRWRGISGELFF. CDR3 nucleotides: TGTGCCAGCAACCGCTGGCGGGGCATCTCCGGGGAGCTGTTTTTT. The rearrangement uses TRBV7-8 and TRBJ2-2, with TRBD2 as a possible D gene (6 bases). Germline assignment: CDR1 SGHVS and CDR2 FQNEAQ. The length of the CDR3 is 15 residues. Between the trimmed V and J ends, which lost 7 bases and 6 bases, there was a span of 18 bases.

The chain couples TRBV2 to TRBJ1-4; no clear D. Trimming took 7 bases from V and 4 from J, leaving 7 bases between them. From germline, CDR1 is SNHLY and CDR2 FYNNEI. The length of the CDR3 is 12 residues. Here the CDR3 DNA reads TGTGCCAGCACCCGGGGTAATGAAAAACTGTTTTTT. This encodes CASTRGNEKLFF. Full variable domain (remainder filled in from reference TRBV2 and TRBJ1-4): EPEVTQTPSHQVTQMGQEVILRCVPISNHLYFYWYRQILGQKVEFLVSFYNNEISEKSEIFDDQFSVERPDGSNFTLKIRSTKLEDSAMYFCASTRGNEKLFFGSGTQLSVL.